This section outlines one TCR beta chain sequence together with its context. As yet, its antigen is unknown. Germline-derived CDR1 and CDR2 are MNHEY and SVGAGI. The CDR3 spans 14 residues. Trimming took 5 bases from V and 8 from J, leaving 16 bases between them. The entry originates in a study of T-cell memory formation after mild COVID-19. Study results and limitations: Day 15 to 85 contracting clones showed balanced CD4/CD8; day 15 to 37 expanders favored CD4+.

Via MiXCR, TCRdb re-called the 5' RACE reads, giving one row per CDR3 protein. The sample shows under 400,000 distinct CDR3 sequences, 25% to 30% of them seen only once. The chain has TRBV6-5 and TRBJ2-1, with D perhaps assigned TRBD1 or TRBD2 (5 bases each). The receptor comes from an adult woman who had mild COVID-19 (a few samples of this study predate the infection). Cell type and time point are not known. The sequenced sample consisted of PBMCs or a T cell subset sorted from them (not recorded which). The CDR3 here is CASSQEGQLDEQFF. In nucleotides, the CDR3 is TGTGCCAGCAGTCAAGAGGGGCAGTTAGATGAGCAGTTCTTC.